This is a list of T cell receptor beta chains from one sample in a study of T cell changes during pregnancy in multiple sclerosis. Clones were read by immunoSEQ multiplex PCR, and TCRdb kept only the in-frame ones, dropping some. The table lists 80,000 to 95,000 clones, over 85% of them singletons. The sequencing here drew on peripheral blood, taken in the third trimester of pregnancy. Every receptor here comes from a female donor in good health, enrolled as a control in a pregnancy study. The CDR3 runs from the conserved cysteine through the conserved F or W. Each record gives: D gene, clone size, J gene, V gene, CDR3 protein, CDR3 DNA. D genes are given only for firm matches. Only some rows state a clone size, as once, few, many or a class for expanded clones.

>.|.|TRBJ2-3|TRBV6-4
CASSEKETVLDTQYF
TGTGCCAGCAGTGAAAAAGAGACTGTCCTCGATACGCAGTATTTT
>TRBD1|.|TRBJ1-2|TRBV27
CASSSPRQGDYGYTF
TGTGCCAGCAGTTCCCCGAGACAGGGGGATTATGGCTACACCTTC
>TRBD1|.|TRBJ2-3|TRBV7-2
CASSLSQGAIADTQYF
TGTGCCAGCAGCTTAAGCCAGGGGGCGATCGCAGATACGCAGTATTTT
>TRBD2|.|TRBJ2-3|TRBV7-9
CASSLGLAGTDTQYF
TGTGCCAGCAGCTTAGGACTAGCGGGCACAGATACGCAGTATTTT
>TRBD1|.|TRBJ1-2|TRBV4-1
CASSQYWGQGYGYTF
TGCGCCAGCAGCCAATACTGGGGACAGGGATATGGCTACACCTTC
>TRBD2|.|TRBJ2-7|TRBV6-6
CASSYSGTSDYEQYF
TGTGCCAGCAGTTACAGTGGGACTAGCGACTACGAGCAGTACTTC
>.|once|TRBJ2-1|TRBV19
CASSIQGTGTNEQFF
TGTGCCAGTAGTATTCAGGGAACCGGGACAAACGAGCAGTTCTTC
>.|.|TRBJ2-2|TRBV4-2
CASSPNPGGTGELFF
TGTGCCAGCAGCCCGAACCCGGGTGGCACCGGGGAGCTGTTTTTT
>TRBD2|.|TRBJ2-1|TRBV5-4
CASSRGLAGYNEQFF
TGTGCCAGCAGCCGTGGACTAGCGGGTTACAATGAGCAGTTCTTC
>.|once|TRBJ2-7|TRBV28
CASSPLAGLRYEQYF
TGTGCCAGCAGCCCGTTGGCGGGGCTACGGTACGAGCAGTACTTC
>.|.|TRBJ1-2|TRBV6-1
CASSEAGLPYGYTF
TGTGCCAGCAGTGAAGCGGGCCTACCCTATGGCTACACCTTC
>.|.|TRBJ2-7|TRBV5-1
CASSLGGRRYF
TGCGCCAGCAGCTTGGGAGGGAGGCGGTACTTC
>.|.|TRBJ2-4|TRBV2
CASSDQRAKNIQYF
TGTGCCAGCAGTGATCAGAGGGCCAAAAACATTCAGTACTTC
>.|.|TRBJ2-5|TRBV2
CASSEHGSRETQYF
TGTGCCAGCAGTGAACACGGGAGCAGGGAGACCCAGTACTTC
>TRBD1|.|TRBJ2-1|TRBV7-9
CASSFGDRGYNEQFF
TGTGCCAGCAGCTTCGGGGACAGGGGCTACAATGAGCAGTTCTTC
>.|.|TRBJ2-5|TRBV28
CASSLVQGETQYF
TGTGCCAGCAGTTTAGTCCAGGGAGAGACCCAGTACTTC
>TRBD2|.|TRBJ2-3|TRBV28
CASRLLGRDTDTQYF
TGTGCCAGCAGACTCCTTGGGAGGGACACAGATACGCAGTATTTT
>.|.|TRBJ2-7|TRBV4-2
CASSLNYDRSEQYF
TGTGCCAGCAGTCTAAACTATGACAGAAGCGAGCAGTACTTC
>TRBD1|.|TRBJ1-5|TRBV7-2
CASSLWGDRVGNQPQHF
TGTGCCAGCAGCTTATGGGGCGACAGGGTCGGGAATCAGCCCCAGCATTTT
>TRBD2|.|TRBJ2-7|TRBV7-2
CASSLQFTTSGRSHEQYF
TGTGCCAGCAGCTTGCAATTCACGACTAGCGGGAGAAGCCACGAGCAGTACTTC
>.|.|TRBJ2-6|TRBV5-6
CASMESSGANVLTF
TGTGCCAGCATGGAGAGCTCTGGGGCCAACGTCCTGACTTTC
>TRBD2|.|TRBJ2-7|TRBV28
CASSSSGTSYEQYF
TGTGCCAGCAGTTCTAGCGGGACCAGCTACGAGCAGTACTTC
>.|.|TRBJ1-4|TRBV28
CASRTAGAANEKLFF
TGTGCCAGCAGAACTGCAGGGGCGGCTAATGAAAAACTGTTTTTT
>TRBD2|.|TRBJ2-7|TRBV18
CASSPSGLAGEQYF
TGTGCCAGCTCACCTTCCGGACTAGCGGGGGAGCAGTACTTC
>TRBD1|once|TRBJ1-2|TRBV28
CASRHTGGYGYTF
TGTGCCAGCAGACATACAGGGGGCTATGGCTACACCTTC
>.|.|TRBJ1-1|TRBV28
CASSLSQFGEAFF
TGTGCCAGCAGCCTGTCCCAGTTTGGTGAAGCTTTCTTT
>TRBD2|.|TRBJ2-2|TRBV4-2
CASSQDAGGGELFF
TGTGCCAGCAGCCAAGACGCGGGGGGAGGGGAGCTGTTTTTT
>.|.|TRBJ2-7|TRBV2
CASSEAVQFSYEQYF
TGTGCCAGCAGTGAAGCAGTCCAGTTCTCCTACGAGCAGTACTTC
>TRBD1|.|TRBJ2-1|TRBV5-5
CASSRGTGGQYNEQFF
TGTGCCAGCAGTCGGGGCACAGGGGGACAATACAATGAGCAGTTCTTC
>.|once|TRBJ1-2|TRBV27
CASSSVDPRVYGYTF
TGTGCCAGCAGTTCTGTCGATCCGAGGGTCTATGGCTACACCTTC
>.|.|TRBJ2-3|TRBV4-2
CASSQDRSWGDTDTQYF
TGTGCCAGCAGCCAAGATAGGTCCTGGGGGGATACAGATACGCAGTATTTT
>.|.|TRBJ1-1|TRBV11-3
CASSLGGPMNTEAFF
TGTGCCAGCAGCTTAGGGGGCCCCATGAACACTGAAGCTTTCTTT
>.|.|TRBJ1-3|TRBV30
CAWGASRNTIYF
TGTGCCTGGGGGGCTTCTAGGAACACCATATATTTT
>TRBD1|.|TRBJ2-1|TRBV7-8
CASSPTGGAYNEQFF
TGTGCCAGCAGCCCGACAGGGGGCGCCTACAATGAGCAGTTCTTC
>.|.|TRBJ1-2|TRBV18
CASSPSQRNKGHGSTF
TGTGCCAGCTCACCATCTCAGAGGAATAAGGGACACGGCTCCACCTTC
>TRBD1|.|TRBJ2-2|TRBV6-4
CASSAGTGHTGELFF
TGTGCCAGCAGTGCCGGGACAGGGCACACCGGGGAGCTGTTTTTT
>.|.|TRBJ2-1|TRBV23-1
CASSQDSKPYNEQFF
TGCGCCAGCAGTCAAGACAGTAAGCCCTACAATGAGCAGTTCTTC
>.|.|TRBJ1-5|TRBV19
CASTPLNSNQPQHF
TGTGCCAGTACCCCCCTAAATAGCAATCAGCCCCAGCATTTT
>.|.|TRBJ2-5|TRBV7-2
CASSLERKTQYF
TGTGCCAGCAGCTTAGAGAGAAAGACCCAGTACTTC
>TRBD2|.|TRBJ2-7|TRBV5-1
CASSPAELGLAGQQYF
TGCGCCAGCAGCCCCGCTGAGCTAGGACTAGCGGGTCAGCAGTACTTC
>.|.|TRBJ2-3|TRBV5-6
CASSLGGHSDTQYF
TGTGCCAGCAGCTTGGGGGGGCATTCAGATACGCAGTATTTT
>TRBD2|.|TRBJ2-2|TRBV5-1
CASSPPAGGPGELFF
TGCGCCAGCAGCCCCCCAGCGGGAGGGCCCGGGGAGCTGTTTTTT
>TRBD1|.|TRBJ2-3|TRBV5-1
CASSPGQGADTQYF
TGCGCCAGCAGCCCGGGACAGGGCGCAGATACGCAGTATTTT
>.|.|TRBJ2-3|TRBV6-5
CASSLARHTDTQYF
TGTGCCAGCAGCTTAGCAAGGCACACAGATACGCAGTATTTT
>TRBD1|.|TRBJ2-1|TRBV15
CATSSGGYNEQFF
TGTGCCACCAGCTCAGGGGGCTACAATGAGCAGTTCTTC
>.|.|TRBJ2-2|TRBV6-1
CASSDGVPGELFF
TGTGCCAGCAGTGACGGGGTGCCCGGGGAGCTGTTTTTT